This T cell receptor (beta chain) was identified in a study of Graves' ophthalmopathy and Graves' hyperthyroidism. Diagnosis was based on clinical symptoms, serum thyroxine, TRAb, thyroid ultrasound and orbital computed tomography. The table lists this clonotype with a few counts. Its specificity is unknown. Transcripts of RNA were the source for amplifying TCR beta CDR3 regions. HTBI primers were employed in first-round RT-PCR, then a second-round multiplex PCR followed. Each CDR3 protein gets one entry after TCRdb re-called the multiplex PCR reads with MiXCR. The sample consists of a few hundred thousand distinct CDR3 sequences, about a sixth of them appearing once. Study-level findings and limits: Blood was where most expanded thyroid clonotypes above 0.001 frequency also turned up.

This sequence originates from an adult woman with stable Graves' hyperthyroidism. Source material: peripheral blood.

The CDR3 DNA sequence: TGTGCCAGCAGCTTGAGGGGGTATCGGTCACCCCTCCACTTT. Its translation: CASSLRGYRSPLHF. The rearrangement uses TRBV5-8 and TRBJ1-6; D may be TRBD1 (6 bases). With 1 base removed from V and 10 bases from J, the gap between germline ends came to 12 bases. Germline lookup yields CDR1 SGHTS and CDR2 YDEGEE. This CDR3 spans 14 amino acids.